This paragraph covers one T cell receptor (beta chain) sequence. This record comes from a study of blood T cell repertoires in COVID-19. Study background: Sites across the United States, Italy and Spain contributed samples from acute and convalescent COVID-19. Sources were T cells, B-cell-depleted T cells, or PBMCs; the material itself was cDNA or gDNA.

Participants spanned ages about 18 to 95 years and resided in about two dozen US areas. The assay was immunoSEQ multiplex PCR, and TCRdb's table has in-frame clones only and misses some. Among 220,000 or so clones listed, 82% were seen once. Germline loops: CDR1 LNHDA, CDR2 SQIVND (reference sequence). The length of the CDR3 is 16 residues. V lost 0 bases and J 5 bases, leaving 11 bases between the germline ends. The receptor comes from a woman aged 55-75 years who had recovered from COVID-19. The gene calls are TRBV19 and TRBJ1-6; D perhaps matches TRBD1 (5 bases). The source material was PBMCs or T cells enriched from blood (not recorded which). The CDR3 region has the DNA TGTGCCAGTAGTATAGATGGCATGGGGCATAATTCACCCCTCCACTTT. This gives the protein CASSIDGMGHNSPLHF.